The next 30 T cell receptor beta chains were all read from a single sample in a study of T cells in Graves' hyperthyroidism and ophthalmopathy. RNA transcripts gave rise to amplified TCR beta CDR3 regions. First-round RT-PCR targeting the TCR CDR3 was performed with the HTBI primer set. A single record per CDR3 protein comes from TCRdb applying MiXCR to the multiplex PCR reads. This sample carries roughly 700,000 distinct CDR3 sequences, 14% of them seen once, and the ten largest clones take roughly a tenth. Sequencing was performed on blood. Every receptor here comes from a woman between 18 and 29 years old with Graves' hyperthyroidism.

V and J are TRBV20-1 and TRBJ2-2; D gene ambiguous. This CDR3 is built from 12 residues. The germline gives CDR1 DFQATT, CDR2 SNEGSKA (reference sequence). Trimming removed 0 bases at V and 7 bases at J, with 6 bases between. Here the CDR3 reads CSARDIRGELFF. For the CDR3, the DNA is TGCAGTGCTAGAGATATCCGCGGGGAGCTGTTTTTT.

In its sample, this clonotype was seen a few times. The V call is TRBV29-1, the J call TRBJ2-3, with 9 bases fitting TRBD2. The V gene end was trimmed by 5 bases and the J gene end by 4 bases; junction bases not matched to a gene: 7. This CDR3 contains 14 residues. The germline V gene encodes CDR1 SQVTM and CDR2 ANQGSEA. As DNA, the CDR3 is TGCAGCGTTTCCCAGGGACTAGCAGCAGATACGCAGTATTTT. Amino acids: CSVSQGLAADTQYF.

The table lists this clonotype with many counts. The CDR3 is CASSQDQLAISPPDEQFF. The DNA for the CDR3 is TGCGCCAGCAGCCAAGATCAACTAGCGATATCTCCGCCGGATGAGCAGTTCTTC. This rearrangement joins TRBV4-1 to TRBJ2-1, with TRBD2 matching over 7 bases. Trimming cost V 0 bases and J 8 bases; bases outside gene matches: 16. Germline V CDR1 and CDR2: MGHRA, YSYEKL. CDR3 length equals 18 residues.

The chain links TRBV19 to TRBJ1-4; D is undetermined. The CDR3 contains 11 residues. V was shortened by 9 bases and J by 8 bases, with 10 bases between the two germline ends. Germline V lookup: CDR1 LNHDA, CDR2 SQIVND (reference sequence). The DNA of the CDR3 is TGTGCCAGCTTGCTAGGAGAAAAACTGTTTTTT. Translation gives CASLLGEKLFF.

The chain links TRBV18 to TRBJ2-5; possibly TRBD1 for D (6 bases). Germline V gene lookup returns CDR1 KGHSH and CDR2 LQKENI. Trimming removed 4 bases from V and 4 bases from J, with 10 bases in between. The CDR3 runs to 13 residues. The CDR3 DNA reads as TGTGCCAGCTCACTACAGGGACGAGAGACCCAGTACTTC. Translation: CASSLQGRETQYF.

This clonotype has a count of ten or more. This chain links TRBV29-1 with TRBJ1-2; D call uncertain. The germline V gene encodes CDR1 SQVTM and CDR2 ANQGSEA. Trimming removed 5 bases at V and 1 base at J, with 8 bases between. This CDR3 spans 12 amino acids. The CDR3 loop is CSVSGDNYGYTF. CDR3 nucleotide sequence: TGCAGCGTTAGTGGGGATAACTATGGCTACACCTTC. Drawing the rest from reference TRBV29-1 and TRBJ1-2, the complete variable domain is SAVISQKPSRDICQRGTSLTIQCQVDSQVTMMFWYRQQPGQSLTLIATANQGSEATYESGFVIDKFPISRPNLTFSTLTVSNMSPEDSSIYLCSVSGDNYGYTFGSGTRLTVV.

V gene TRBV15 combines with J gene TRBJ2-5; D unclear. The length of the CDR3 is 12 residues. CDR1 and CDR2 from the germline V gene are LNHNV and YYDKDF (reference sequence). V lost 6 bases to trimming and J lost 2 bases, with 7 bases between them. CDR3 loop: CATRGRQETQYF. CDR3 coding DNA: TGTGCCACCAGGGGCCGTCAAGAGACCCAGTACTTC.

This clonotype was detected ten times or more. The chain combines TRBV3-1 with TRBJ2-5; a weak D match, TRBD1 (5 bases). The germline V and J ends were trimmed by 4 bases and 5 bases, with 11 bases remaining between them. Germline V gives CDR1 LGHDT, CDR2 YNNKEL (reference sequence). The CDR3 covers 13 residues. CDR3 region: CASSPQGLETQYF. The DNA for the CDR3 is TGTGCCAGCAGCCCGCAGGGATTGGAGACCCAGTACTTC.

A word on this clonotype: This may come from a read error, since a much larger clone is one base off. The rearrangement uses TRBV6-1 and TRBJ2-7; 13 bases are shared with TRBD2. The CDR3 totals 16 residues. The germline V gene encodes CDR1 MNHNS and CDR2 SASEGT. CDR3 region: CVSSLATSGRMNEQYF. The CDR3 DNA sequence: TGTGTCAGCAGCCTGGCGACTAGCGGGAGGATGAACGAGCAGTACTTC.

In its sample, this clonotype was seen many times. The chain couples TRBV7-9 to TRBJ2-2; the D is unclear. Germline values: CDR1 SEHNR, CDR2 FQNEAQ (reference sequence). The CDR3 sequence is 13 residues long. Trimming left V 3 bases short and J 2 bases short, with 4 bases between. The CDR3 loop reads CASSLYNTGELFF. Here the CDR3 DNA reads TGTGCCAGCAGCTTGTATAACACCGGGGAGCTGTTTTTT.

This clonotype was picked up many times. This rearrangement joins TRBV12-5 to TRBJ2-1; TRBD1 matches 10 bases. The length of the CDR3 is 19 residues. J was trimmed by 5 bases and V by 1 base; bases with no gene match: 14. Germline lookup yields CDR1 LGHNT and CDR2 FRNRAP. The CDR3 reads CASGLGTGGPGTVNNEQFF. In DNA form, the CDR3 reads TGTGCTAGTGGTTTGGGGACAGGGGGGCCCGGGACTGTTAACAATGAGCAGTTCTTC.

The V and J genes are TRBV6-1 and TRBJ2-5, with no clear D. Between the trimmed V and J ends, which lost 6 bases and 1 base, there was a span of 6 bases. This CDR3 contains 12 residues. The germline gives CDR1 MNHNS, CDR2 SASEGT. CDR3 residues: CASRGTQETQYF. As DNA, the CDR3 is TGTGCCAGCAGGGGAACCCAAGAGACCCAGTACTTC.

This rearrangement joins TRBV7-9 to TRBJ2-2; D uncertain. Trimming cost V 0 bases and J 1 base, with 12 bases left between them. The CDR3 is 17 residues long. The V gene's germline CDR1 is SEHNR and CDR2 FQNEAQ (reference sequence). As DNA, the CDR3 is TGTGCCAGCAGCTTAGCGTTAATACAAAAGAACACCGGGGAGCTGTTTTTT. Its translation: CASSLALIQKNTGELFF.

There are a few counts of this clonotype. V and J are TRBV5-4 and TRBJ2-1; D tentatively reads TRBD1 or TRBD2 (5 bases each). V gave up 4 bases and J gave up 5 bases, with 19 bases separating them. CDR1 is SGHNT and CDR2 is YYREEE in the germline V gene (reference sequence). CDR3 length: 16 amino acids. This CDR3 reads CASSRPGPAFDNEQFF. The CDR3 DNA is TGTGCCAGCAGCAGGCCGGGACCTGCCTTTGACAATGAGCAGTTCTTC.

The chain employs TRBV10-3 and TRBJ1-3, with TRBD1 identical over 7 bases. The CDR3 extends over 14 amino acids. V was pared by 8 bases and J by 0 bases, with 4 bases of the junction left unmatched. Germline V lookup: CDR1 ENHRY, CDR2 SYGVKD. The DNA of the CDR3 is TGTGCCATCGGACAGGAGAGCTCTGGAAACACCATATATTTT. Translating it yields CAIGQESSGNTIYF.

This clonotype was found a few times. The chain recombines TRBV6-1 with TRBJ2-1, with 14 positions matching TRBD2. Germline V gives CDR1 MNHNS, CDR2 SASEGT. J gave up 2 bases and V 6 bases, and 6 bases lay outside the gene matches. The CDR3 covers 17 residues. The CDR3 region is CASSPGLAGAPYNEQFF. CDR3 coding DNA: TGTGCCAGCAGCCCGGGACTAGCGGGAGCTCCCTACAATGAGCAGTTCTTC.

The rearrangement joins TRBV19 to TRBJ2-3; 8 nucleotides match TRBD2. Per germline, CDR1 LNHDA and CDR2 SQIVND (reference sequence). V lost 5 bases and J lost 4; bases outside the gene matches: 17. The CDR3 sequence is 18 residues long. CDR3 sequence reads: CASSAPYGGGRFPDTQYF. The CDR3 coding sequence is TGTGCCAGTAGTGCGCCGTACGGTGGCGGGAGGTTCCCAGATACGCAGTATTTT.

This clonotype showed up many times. This chain connects TRBV20-1 to TRBJ1-3; unclear D gene. Trimming took off 0 bases at V and 0 bases at J, with 12 bases between the two ends. Germline CDR1 reads DFQATT; CDR2 reads SNEGSKA (reference sequence). The CDR3 is made up of 16 amino acids. The CDR3 coding sequence is TGCAGTGCTAGAGAGCAGTCCCTCACCTCTGGAAACACCATATATTTT. Amino acid sequence: CSAREQSLTSGNTIYF.

This clonotype was counted only a few times. The chain has TRBV11-3 and TRBJ2-1; 11 bases are shared with TRBD2. CDR1 and CDR2 from the germline V gene are SGHNT and YENEEA. The V and J ends lost 1 base and 4 bases, in that order; junction bases with no gene match: 6. The CDR3 is made up of 17 amino acids. The CDR3 loop is CASSLGATSGGYNEQFF. The CDR3 nucleotides read TGTGCCAGCAGCTTAGGTGCCACTAGCGGGGGTTACAATGAGCAGTTCTTC.

In this sample, this clonotype turned up many times. The chain is built from TRBV6-1 and TRBJ2-7; D remains unclear. The V gene lost 6 bases and the J gene lost 4 bases, with 16 bases spanning the gap. The length of the CDR3 is 14 residues. Germline V gene sequence: CDR1 MNHNS, CDR2 SASEGT. The chain's CDR3 is CASRLTSSWYEQYF. The DNA for the CDR3 is TGTGCCAGCAGGCTGACAAGCAGTTGGTACGAGCAGTACTTC.

This rearrangement joins TRBV6-2 or TRBV6-3 to TRBJ2-1, with unresolved D. The CDR3 covers 12 residues. V was shortened by 4 bases and J by 8 bases, with 9 bases between the two germline ends. The germline gives CDR1 MNHEY, CDR2 SVGEGT. CDR3 in amino acids: CASSWSSDEQFF. The CDR3 DNA is TGTGCCAGCAGTTGGTCTAGTGATGAGCAGTTCTTC.

This clonotype was counted ten times or more. This rearrangement joins TRBV11-2 to TRBJ2-1; 9 bases line up with TRBD1. The germline gives CDR1 SGHAT, CDR2 FQNNGV. The CDR3 is 16 amino acids. V shed 4 bases, J shed 5 bases, and the junction held 9 bases outside the gene matches. This CDR3 is CASSSIGQGWNNEQFF. The CDR3 coding sequence is TGTGCCAGCAGCTCTATCGGACAGGGGTGGAACAATGAGCAGTTCTTC. Combining the CDR3 with reference TRBV11-2 and TRBJ2-1 gives the whole variable domain EAGVAQSPRYKIIEKRQSVAFWCNPISGHATLYWYQQILGQGPKLLIQFQNNGVVDDSQLPKDRFSAERLKGVDSTLKIQPAKLEDSAVYLCASSSIGQGWNNEQFFGPGTRLTVL.

This clonotype was seen a handful of times. The genes are TRBV29-1 and TRBJ2-3; 7 bases are a match to TRBD2. Trimming removed 5 bases from V and 0 bases from J; junction bases left unmatched: 2. Germline V gene sequence: CDR1 SQVTM, CDR2 ANQGSEA. The CDR3 is made up of 13 amino acids. The CDR3 DNA is TGCAGCGTTCTTAGCGGGAGCACAGATACGCAGTATTTT. Its protein is CSVLSGSTDTQYF.

This clonotype was detected only a few times. In DNA, the CDR3 is TGTGCCAGCAGTGATACAGGGTCCTTCTATGGCTACACCTTC. Amino acids: CASSDTGSFYGYTF. The chain combines TRBV6-1 with TRBJ1-2; possibly TRBD1 for D (6 bases). The V gene lost 3 bases and the J gene lost 4 bases, with 12 bases spanning the gap. The CDR3 runs to 14 residues. Germline V lookup: CDR1 MNHNS, CDR2 SASEGT.

The chain joins TRBV11-3 to TRBJ2-2; a possible D gene is TRBD2 (5 bases). The germline V and J ends were trimmed by 0 bases and 5 bases, with 16 bases remaining between them. The CDR3 covers 17 residues. Germline CDR1 reads SGHNT; CDR2 reads YENEEA. The DNA for the CDR3 is TGTGCCAGCAGCTTAGATCGCGTGGGAGCGGTTACCGGGGAGCTGTTTTTT. Its translation: CASSLDRVGAVTGELFF.

V and J are TRBV19 and TRBJ2-7; D is unclear. Germline-derived CDR1 and CDR2 are LNHDA and SQIVND (reference sequence). V lost 2 bases to trimming and J lost 6 bases, with 14 bases between them. This CDR3 contains 14 residues. CDR3 bases: TGTGCCAGTAGTATATCCGGGCGGCGTTTCGAGCAGTACTTC. This codes for CASSISGRRFEQYF.

This clonotype was observed at least ten times. This chain joins TRBV12-3 or TRBV12-4 and TRBJ2-1, with TRBD1 matching 8 bases. With V trimmed by 7 bases and J by 6 bases, 14 bases remained unmatched. The CDR3 contains 16 residues. CDR3 residues: CASIDRGQLTSNEQFF. The CDR3 DNA reads as TGTGCCAGCATAGACAGGGGTCAGTTAACAAGCAATGAGCAGTTCTTC.

This clonotype was counted many times. The chain couples TRBV28 to TRBJ2-5, with D perhaps matching TRBD1 or TRBD2 (5 bases each). V gave up 2 bases and J gave up 4 bases, with 17 bases separating them. In germline, CDR1 is MDHEN, CDR2 SYDVKM. The CDR3 consists of 16 residues. The CDR3 DNA is TGTGCCAGCAGTTTACTCTCTGGGGGAGCGATAGAGACCCAGTACTTC. This codes for CASSLLSGGAIETQYF.

This clonotype has a count of ten or more. This chain links TRBV5-1 with TRBJ2-3, with a tentative D call TRBD1 (6 bases). The germline V gene encodes CDR1 SGHRS and CDR2 YFSETQ. CDR3 length equals 17 residues. V was pared by 4 bases and J by 6 bases, with 24 bases between. CDR3 protein: CASSLPYGVGGMDTQYF. For the CDR3, the DNA is TGCGCCAGCAGCCTACCGTACGGGGTAGGGGGAATGGATACGCAGTATTTT.

This clonotype was counted between two and nine times. The J gene is TRBJ1-1, the V gene TRBV28, with D maybe TRBD1 (5 bases). Trimming shortened V by 5 bases and J by 7 bases, and 14 bases separated the two germline ends. The germline CDR1 and CDR2 sequences are MDHEN and SYDVKM. This CDR3 contains 13 residues. As DNA, the CDR3 is TGTGCCAGCAGTCCGTGGGGGACGGATGAAGCTTTCTTT. It specifies CASSPWGTDEAFF.